These 29 T cell receptor beta chains share one sample of origin, sequenced in a study of identifying expanded T cells in peripheral blood. The data were produced by immunoSEQ multiplex PCR, yet TCRdb's version contains in-frame clones alone and is incomplete. Here the sample spans around 120,000 clones, approximately 86% being singletons. Specimen: blood. Receptors originate from a person aged 18 to 75 in good health.

The chain couples TRBV21-1 to TRBJ2-7. TRBV21-1 is flagged as a pseudogene. This CDR3 is built from 14 residues. The CDR3 bases are TGTGCCAGCATCAGAAGGGTGAAGAACTACGAGCAGTACTTC. It codes for CASIRRVKNYEQYF.

The chain joins TRBV5-1 to TRBJ1-4; maybe TRBD1 (6 bases). V lost 0 bases and J lost 3, with 15 bases in between. CDR1 and CDR2 (germline): SGHRS, YFSETQ. CDR3 size: 17 residues. This CDR3 is CASSLAAGGRANEKLFF. The CDR3 DNA reads TGCGCCAGCAGCTTGGCCGCGGGGGGCCGGGCTAATGAAAAACTGTTTTTT.

This clone was observed a single time. V gene TRBV18 combines with J gene TRBJ1-2; TRBD1 agrees at 8 bases. CDR3 length equals 15 residues. From germline, CDR1 is KGHSH and CDR2 LQKENI. After removal of 2 bases from V and 5 bases from J, the junction contained 7 bases not matched to a gene. The CDR3 protein is CASSPGTGGSYGYTF. In DNA, the CDR3 is TGTGCCAGCTCACCAGGTACAGGGGGATCTTATGGCTACACCTTC.

In DNA, the CDR3 is TGTGCCAGCAGCTCGACTAGCGGGGGGAGCACAGATACGCAGTATTTT. Protein product: CASSSTSGGSTDTQYF. The chain employs TRBV9 and TRBJ2-3; 13 bases line up with TRBD2. CDR1 SGDLS and CDR2 YYNGEE come from the germline V gene. V shed 4 bases, J shed 0 bases, and the junction held 2 bases outside the gene matches. There are 16 residues in the CDR3.

V usage is TRBV5-1 and J usage is TRBJ2-5, with 10 bases fitting TRBD2. Germline V gene lookup returns CDR1 SGHRS and CDR2 YFSETQ. This CDR3 is built from 16 residues. The J segment lost 5 bases and the V segment lost 4 bases, leaving 11 bases of the junction unmatched. CDR3 amino acids: CASSPGLAMVWETQYF. DNA for the CDR3: TGCGCCAGCAGCCCGGGACTAGCGATGGTGTGGGAGACCCAGTACTTC.

The rearrangement links TRBV19 to TRBJ1-3; D might be TRBD1 (5 bases). Germline lookup yields CDR1 LNHDA and CDR2 SQIVND (reference sequence). There are 15 residues in the CDR3. With 2 bases removed from V and 4 bases from J, the gap between germline ends came to 12 bases. CDR3 sequence reads: CASSITGTEGNTIYF. CDR3 in DNA: TGTGCCAGTAGTATAACCGGGACCGAAGGAAACACCATATATTTT.

The chain joins TRBV4-2 to TRBJ2-3; possible D gene TRBD1, 5 bases. Germline assignment: CDR1 LGHNA and CDR2 YNFKEQ. The CDR3 has 16 residues. Trimming removed 0 bases from V and 3 bases from J, with 13 bases in between. The DNA of the CDR3 is TGTGCCAGCAGCCAAGAAACAGGTATCAGGACAGATACGCAGTATTTT. Protein sequence: CASSQETGIRTDTQYF.

The rearrangement joins TRBV18 to TRBJ2-3; 7 bases agree with TRBD2. V lost 3 bases, J lost 3 bases, and 15 bases stayed unmatched. CDR1 is KGHSH, CDR2 LQKENI, per germline. CDR3 length: 18 amino acids. CDR3 coding DNA: TGTGCCAGCTCACCGGCGCCCTTATGGGGGGAGGGTACAGATACGCAGTATTTT. It yields the protein CASSPAPLWGEGTDTQYF. Based on the CDR3 plus reference TRBV18 and TRBJ2-3, the full variable domain is NAGVMQNPRHLVRRRGQEARLRCSPMKGHSHVYWYRQLPEEGLKFMVYLQKENIIDESGMPKERFSAEFPKEGPSILRIQQVVRGDSAAYFCASSPAPLWGEGTDTQYFGPGTRLTVL.

This rearrangement joins TRBV7-9 to TRBJ1-2; no reliable D call. V lost 1 base and J 0 bases, leaving 12 bases between the germline ends. Looked up from germline, CDR1 is SEHNR and CDR2 is FQNEAQ (reference sequence). The length of the CDR3 is 16 residues. The CDR3 bases are TGTGCCAGCAGCTTAGGTTCGGACCCTTCTAACTATGGCTACACCTTC. This codes for CASSLGSDPSNYGYTF.

This chain connects TRBV19 to TRBJ2-4, with D possibly TRBD2 on 5 matching bases. The V gene lost 3 bases and the J gene lost 5 bases, with 11 bases spanning the gap. The CDR3 runs to 14 residues. The germline V gene has CDR1 LNHDA and CDR2 SQIVND (reference sequence). The CDR3 is CASSIWESENIQYF. The CDR3 coding sequence is TGTGCCAGTAGTATTTGGGAGTCCGAAAACATTCAGTACTTC.

This chain joins TRBV13 and TRBJ2-7; no clear D gene. The CDR3 loop spans 12 amino acids. Germline CDR1 and CDR2: PRHDT and FYEKMQ (reference sequence). V dropped 5 bases and J dropped 6 bases, with 11 bases sitting between them. DNA of the CDR3: TGTGCCAGCAGCCCAGGTAGGGTCGAGCAGTACTTC. It codes for CASSPGRVEQYF.

This sequence joins TRBV2 and TRBJ2-3, with no clear D. V was trimmed by 8 bases and J by 2 bases, leaving 11 bases between them. This CDR3 has 13 amino acids. From germline, CDR1 is SNHLY and CDR2 FYNNEI. The CDR3 reads CASSSLLTDTQYF. DNA for the CDR3: TGTGCCAGCTCTTCCTTGCTCACAGATACGCAGTATTTT.

The CDR3 coding sequence is TGTGCCAGCAGTACGGGGATTAGCTCCTACAATGAGCAGTTCTTC. It specifies CASSTGISSYNEQFF. The J gene is TRBJ2-1, the V gene TRBV27, with D possibly TRBD2 on 5 matching bases. The germline V and J ends were trimmed by 5 bases and 0 bases, with 11 bases remaining between them. Germline CDR1 MNHEY, CDR2 SMNVEV (reference sequence). The CDR3 sequence is 15 residues long.

This chain joins TRBV6-5 and TRBJ2-7, with 9 bases lining up with TRBD1. Looked up from germline, CDR1 is MNHEY and CDR2 is SVGAGI. V trimming: 6 bases; J trimming: 2 bases; junction bases outside the gene matches: 5. The CDR3 runs 14 residues. In DNA form, the CDR3 reads TGTGCCAGCAGGACGGGACAGGGTGCCTACGAGCAGTACTTC. Its translation is CASRTGQGAYEQYF.

The chain carries TRBV29-1 and TRBJ1-1; tentative D call: TRBD1 (5 bases). Germline-derived CDR1 and CDR2 are SQVTM and ANQGSEA. This CDR3 is 13 amino acids long. Trimming stripped 4 bases from V and 8 bases from J, with 17 bases between. In nucleotides, the CDR3 is TGCAGCGTTGTTCGGACACCGCGACCGGAAGCTTTCTTT. Protein sequence: CSVVRTPRPEAFF.

This clone was counted a few times. V gene TRBV7-9 combines with J gene TRBJ2-5, with D possibly TRBD1 on 7 matching bases. The CDR3 sequence is 15 residues long. V was cut by 8 bases and J by 4 bases, with 20 bases left in between. Looked up from germline, CDR1 is SEHNR and CDR2 is FQNEAQ (reference sequence). CDR3 DNA: TGTGCCAGCCGAACAGGAGGGGGCGCGGCAGAGACCCAGTACTTC. This codes for CASRTGGGAAETQYF.

In this sample, this clone turned up a few times. This chain connects TRBV19 to TRBJ1-1, with 8 bases aligning to TRBD1. The CDR3 has 17 amino acids. Trimming took 6 bases from V and 6 from J; bases not matched to a gene: 18. Germline lookup yields CDR1 LNHDA and CDR2 SQIVND (reference sequence). The CDR3 reads CASSSQEQGAMEPEAFF. CDR3 bases: TGTGCCAGTAGCTCCCAAGAGCAGGGGGCTATGGAACCTGAAGCTTTCTTT.

The chain has TRBV19 and TRBJ1-3, with D maybe TRBD1 (5 bases). CDR1 is LNHDA, CDR2 SQIVND, per germline (reference sequence). V lost 7 bases and J 6 bases, leaving 19 bases between the germline ends. The CDR3 has 15 amino acids. The DNA for the CDR3 is TGTGCCAGTACCCTCGTCGGACATGACATAAACACCATATATTTT. Translated: CASTLVGHDINTIYF. Together with reference TRBV19 and TRBJ1-3, the CDR3 gives the full variable domain: DGGITQSPKYLFRKEGQNVTLSCEQNLNHDAMYWYRQDPGQGLRLIYYSQIVNDFQKGDIAEGYSVSREKKESFPLTVTSAQKNPTAFYLCASTLVGHDINTIYFGEGSWLTVV.

The gene calls are TRBV6-6 and TRBJ1-2, with D unresolved. The CDR3 extends over 11 amino acids. Germline lookup yields CDR1 MNHNY and CDR2 SVGAGI (reference sequence). Trimming removed 5 bases from V and 5 bases from J, with 6 bases in between. The CDR3 is CASSTEYGYTF. CDR3 DNA: TGTGCCAGCAGTACCGAATATGGCTACACCTTC.

The CDR3 reads CASSLQETQYF. In nucleotides, the CDR3 is TGTGCCAGCAGTCTCCAAGAGACCCAGTACTTC. This chain connects TRBV11-3 to TRBJ2-5; D unclear. The V gene lost 6 bases and the J gene lost 1 base, with 3 bases spanning the gap. The CDR3 length is 11 residues. Germline CDR1 reads SGHNT; CDR2 reads YENEEA.

This clone was detected only once. CDR3 sequence: CASSLSGSSYNSPLHF. The CDR3 nucleotides read TGCGCCAGCAGCTTATCTGGGAGCTCCTATAATTCACCCCTCCACTTT. The genes are TRBV5-1 and TRBJ1-6; D is ambiguous. Trimming stripped 2 bases from V and 0 bases from J, with 9 bases between. The germline CDR1 and CDR2 sequences are SGHRS and YFSETQ. The CDR3 sequence is 16 residues long.

The gene calls are TRBV5-1 and TRBJ1-6; TRBD1 aligns across 8 bases. The ends lost 4 bases at V and 7 bases at J; junction bases unmatched: 7. This CDR3 is 15 amino acids long. Germline lookup yields CDR1 SGHRS and CDR2 YFSETQ. This CDR3 reads CASSGATGENSPLHF. DNA for the CDR3: TGCGCCAGCAGCGGGGCGACAGGGGAGAATTCACCCCTCCACTTT.

The chain has TRBV6-1 and TRBJ2-3; 7 positions match TRBD2. The V segment lost 4 bases and the J segment 6 bases; nucleotides outside the gene matches: 13. The CDR3 runs to 16 residues. Germline V CDR1 and CDR2: MNHNS, SASEGT. The CDR3 nucleotides are TGTGCCAGCAGTGGGGCCTGGGGGAGGGCATCGGATACGCAGTATTTT. This translates into CASSGAWGRASDTQYF.

The V call is TRBV6-1, the J call TRBJ1-5, with D unresolved. The CDR3 is 14 residues long. Per germline, CDR1 MNHNS and CDR2 SASEGT. V lost 6 bases and J lost 6, with 15 bases in between. The CDR3 loop is CASSGLNGGQPQHF. The CDR3 bases are TGTGCCAGCAGCGGGCTAAACGGAGGTCAGCCCCAGCATTTT.

CDR3 sequence: CASSWDRGSEKLFF. The DNA of the CDR3 is TGTGCCAGCAGTTGGGACAGGGGAAGTGAAAAACTGTTTTTT. V gene TRBV6-5 combines with J gene TRBJ1-4; TRBD1 matches 10 bases. CDR1 is MNHEY, CDR2 SVGAGI, per germline. V lost 4 bases and J lost 7; bases outside the gene matches: 3. There are 14 residues in the CDR3.

The chain joins TRBV28 to TRBJ2-1; TRBD2 agrees at 7 bases. Per germline, CDR1 MDHEN and CDR2 SYDVKM. The CDR3 consists of 13 residues. V dropped 6 bases and J dropped 9; count of bases not matched to a gene: 8. Here the CDR3 reads CASRTPGLPEQFF. The DNA for the CDR3 is TGTGCCAGCAGGACTCCGGGACTACCTGAGCAGTTCTTC.

The rearrangement uses TRBV19 and TRBJ1-5, with 7 nucleotides matching TRBD1. This CDR3 is 15 amino acids long. The junction had 11 bases not matched to a gene; V was cut back by 4 bases and J by 8 bases. Per the germline V gene, CDR1 is LNHDA and CDR2 is SQIVND (reference sequence). In DNA, the CDR3 is TGTGCCAGTAGTACCGGGGCGGACAGGTATGAGCCCCAGCATTTT. Translation: CASSTGADRYEPQHF.

This clone has only one observation. This chain links TRBV10-3 with TRBJ2-3; D ambiguous. The V end was cut by 4 bases, the J end by 5 bases, with 13 bases between. The germline gives CDR1 ENHRY, CDR2 SYGVKD. CDR3 size: 14 residues. The CDR3 here is CAISGPLQKDTQYF. Written as DNA, the CDR3 is TGTGCCATCAGTGGCCCTCTACAAAAAGATACGCAGTATTTT.

This clone appeared once. The chain links TRBV7-7 to TRBJ1-5; 9 bases are shared with TRBD1. The length of the CDR3 is 13 residues. The germline V gene has CDR1 SSHAT and CDR2 FNYEAQ (reference sequence). J gave up 7 bases and V 4 bases, and 2 bases lay outside the gene matches. The CDR3 here is CASSSGQGQPQHF. The CDR3 nucleotides read TGTGCCAGCAGCTCGGGACAGGGCCAGCCCCAGCATTTT.